This T cell receptor (beta chain) was observed in a study of cytomegalovirus exposure and HLA in healthy donors. This clone occurred a few times. The CDR3 has 12 residues. Germline CDR1 LNHNV, CDR2 YYDKDF (reference sequence). Trimming cost V 0 bases and J 11 bases, with 10 bases left between them. The PCR ran on 60 Vbeta and 13 Jbeta primers. Sequencing used immunoSEQ multiplex PCR; TCRdb keeps in-frame clones, though not all of them. This table holds roughly 240,000 clones, roughly 78% found once. The J gene is TRBJ1-1, the V gene TRBV15; possible D gene TRBD1, 5 bases. The receptor was derived from a boy younger than 18 in good health and CMV-seronegative. Sequenced: PBMCs. The CDR3 spells CATSRDGAGAFF. The CDR3, as DNA: TGTGCCACCAGCAGAGATGGGGCGGGGGCTTTCTTT. Complete variable domain (other parts from reference TRBV15 and TRBJ1-1): DAMVIQNPRYQVTQFGKPVTLSCSQTLNHNVMYWYQQKSSQAPKLLFHYYDKDFNNEADTPDNFQSRRPNTSFCFLDIRSPGLGDTAMYLCATSRDGAGAFFGQGTRLTVV.